Following are 13 T cell receptor beta chains from one sample sequenced in a study of CD8 T cells in Susac syndrome. When the RNA was reverse transcribed, random hexamers were used with an input of about 0.5 to 1 ug. TCRdb reprocessed the immunoSEQ multiplex PCR reads via MiXCR and lists one record per CDR3 protein. The data show about 120,000 distinct CDR3 sequences, about 93% seen once. Sequenced material: CD8+ T cells from PBMCs. Receptors originate from a human donor with Susac syndrome.

This chain uses TRBV30 with TRBJ2-6, with 11 bases identical to TRBD1. V was clipped by 2 bases and J by 0 bases; unmatched bases: 9. Germline V gives CDR1 GTSNPN, CDR2 SVGIG (reference sequence). The CDR3 length is 19 residues. The CDR3, as DNA: TGTGCCTGGAGTACGGGACAGGGGGTATTACTCTCTGGGGCCAACGTCCTGACTTTC. This sequence encodes CAWSTGQGVLLSGANVLTF.

V gene TRBV29-1 combines with J gene TRBJ2-1; the D gene is possibly TRBD1 (5 bases). Germline V gives CDR1 SQVTM, CDR2 ANQGSEA. The CDR3 length is 13 residues. The V gene lost 4 bases and the J gene lost 8 bases, with 15 bases spanning the gap. CDR3 nucleotides: TGCAGCGTTGTCGGCAGGGTCAGCGATGAGCAGTTCTTC. This gives the protein CSVVGRVSDEQFF.

This clonotype was counted between two and nine times. The gene calls are TRBV9 and TRBJ2-7; no firm D call. Germline V CDR1 and CDR2: SGDLS, YYNGEE. There are 14 residues in the CDR3. V dropped 0 bases and J dropped 2 bases, with 9 bases sitting between them. This chain's CDR3 is CASSVEGSTYEQYF. The DNA for the CDR3 is TGTGCCAGCAGCGTAGAGGGCAGTACCTACGAGCAGTACTTC.

The chain is built from TRBV14 and TRBJ2-7; 7 nucleotides align to TRBD1. CDR3 length equals 16 residues. Germline V lookup: CDR1 SGHDN, CDR2 FVKESK. The J segment lost 3 bases and the V segment lost 0 bases, leaving 8 bases of the junction unmatched. This CDR3 reads CASSQERGRGSYEQYF. In nucleotides, the CDR3 is TGTGCCAGCAGCCAAGAAAGGGGCAGGGGGAGCTACGAGCAGTACTTC.

The chain combines TRBV19 with TRBJ2-3; D might be TRBD2 (6 bases). The CDR3 spans 15 residues. V dropped 6 bases and J dropped 1 base, with 14 bases sitting between them. Germline V lookup: CDR1 LNHDA, CDR2 SQIVND (reference sequence). In nucleotides, the CDR3 is TGTGCCAGTAGCCCGGGGGATAGCGGCACAGATACGCAGTATTTT. Its translation is CASSPGDSGTDTQYF.

This chain connects TRBV7-9 to TRBJ2-7, with TRBD1 matching over 7 bases. Trimming took 5 bases from V and 0 from J; bases not matched to a gene: 7. The CDR3 runs 15 residues. In germline, CDR1 is SEHNR, CDR2 FQNEAQ (reference sequence). The DNA for the CDR3 is TGTGCCAGCAGCCCCGGGACAGCGAACTCCTACGAGCAGTACTTC. Protein sequence: CASSPGTANSYEQYF.

The V gene is TRBV5-4, the J gene TRBJ1-6; D gene uncertain. The CDR3 spans 15 residues. The germline CDR1 and CDR2 sequences are SGHNT and YYREEE (reference sequence). V was pared by 0 bases and J by 7 bases, with 11 bases between. CDR3 sequence (DNA): TGTGCCAGCAGCTTGGAGGGTAGAAGAAATTCACCCCTCCACTTT. Translation gives CASSLEGRRNSPLHF. The whole variable domain, remainder taken from reference TRBV5-4 and TRBJ1-6, is ETGVTQSPTHLIKTRGQQVTLRCSSQSGHNTVSWYQQALGQGPQFIFQYYREEENGRGNFPPRFSGLQFPNYSSELNVNALELDDSALYLCASSLEGRRNSPLHFGNGTRLTVT.

J is TRBJ2-7 and V is TRBV30; 10 nucleotides match TRBD1. The CDR3 is 14 amino acids. V was pared by 1 base and J by 5 bases, with 5 bases of the junction left unmatched. Germline V gives CDR1 GTSNPN, CDR2 SVGIG (reference sequence). The CDR3 coding sequence is TGTGCCTGGAGTGCGGGACAGGGGTACCACGAGCAGTACTTC. It translates to CAWSAGQGYHEQYF.

The genes are TRBV7-9 and TRBJ2-7; TRBD1 matches at 7 bases. V lost 11 bases and J lost 3; bases outside the gene matches: 7. Germline V gene sequence: CDR1 SEHNR, CDR2 FQNEAQ (reference sequence). The CDR3 loop spans 12 amino acids. The CDR3 DNA follows: TGTGCCGGCACAGGGGAAGGCTACGAGCAGTACTTC. Protein product: CAGTGEGYEQYF. Based on the CDR3 plus reference TRBV7-9 and TRBJ2-7, the full variable domain is DTGVSQNPRHKITKRGQNVTFRCDPISEHNRLYWYRQTLGQGPEFLTYFQNEAQLEKSRLLSDRFSAERPKGSFSTLEIQRTEQGDSAMYLCAGTGEGYEQYFGPGTRLTVT.

The genes are TRBV4-1 and TRBJ2-7; 7 nucleotides line up with TRBD2. J gave up 6 bases and V 1 base, and 3 bases lay outside the gene matches. Germline CDR1 and CDR2: MGHRA and YSYEKL. The CDR3 covers 13 residues. The CDR3 DNA is TGCGCCAGCAGCCAAGTTGGGAGGGCCGAGCAGTACTTC. It encodes CASSQVGRAEQYF.

The chain employs TRBV12-3 or TRBV12-4 and TRBJ1-5, with a tentative D call TRBD1 (5 bases). This CDR3 has 14 residues. V shed 6 bases and J shed 5 bases, with 14 bases lying between them. The CDR3 sequence: CASSPDSFYQPQHF. CDR3 DNA sequence: TGTGCCAGCAGCCCTGACAGCTTTTATCAGCCCCAGCATTTT.

V usage is TRBV7-8 and J usage is TRBJ2-6; unclear D gene. V gave up 0 bases and J gave up 2 bases, with 2 bases separating them. The CDR3 has 14 residues. Germline V gene data show CDR1 as SGHVS and CDR2 as FQNEAQ. CDR3 DNA: TGTGCCAGCAGCTTAGCGCCTGGGGCCAACGTCCTGACTTTC. Its translation: CASSLAPGANVLTF. Drawing the rest from reference TRBV7-8 and TRBJ2-6, the complete variable domain is GAGVSQSPRYKVAKRGQDVALRCDPISGHVSLFWYQQALGQGPEFLTYFQNEAQLDKSGLPSDRFFAERPEGSVSTLKIQRTQQEDSAVYLCASSLAPGANVLTFGAGSRLTVL.

The V call is TRBV7-6, the J call TRBJ2-3; D possibly corresponds to TRBD2 (5 bases). Trimming took 5 bases from V and 1 from J, leaving 13 bases between them. Germline CDR1 SGHVS, CDR2 FNYEAQ. The CDR3 contains 15 residues. This CDR3 is CASSPEDPGTDTQYF. The CDR3, as DNA: TGTGCCAGCAGCCCGGAGGACCCAGGCACAGATACGCAGTATTTT.